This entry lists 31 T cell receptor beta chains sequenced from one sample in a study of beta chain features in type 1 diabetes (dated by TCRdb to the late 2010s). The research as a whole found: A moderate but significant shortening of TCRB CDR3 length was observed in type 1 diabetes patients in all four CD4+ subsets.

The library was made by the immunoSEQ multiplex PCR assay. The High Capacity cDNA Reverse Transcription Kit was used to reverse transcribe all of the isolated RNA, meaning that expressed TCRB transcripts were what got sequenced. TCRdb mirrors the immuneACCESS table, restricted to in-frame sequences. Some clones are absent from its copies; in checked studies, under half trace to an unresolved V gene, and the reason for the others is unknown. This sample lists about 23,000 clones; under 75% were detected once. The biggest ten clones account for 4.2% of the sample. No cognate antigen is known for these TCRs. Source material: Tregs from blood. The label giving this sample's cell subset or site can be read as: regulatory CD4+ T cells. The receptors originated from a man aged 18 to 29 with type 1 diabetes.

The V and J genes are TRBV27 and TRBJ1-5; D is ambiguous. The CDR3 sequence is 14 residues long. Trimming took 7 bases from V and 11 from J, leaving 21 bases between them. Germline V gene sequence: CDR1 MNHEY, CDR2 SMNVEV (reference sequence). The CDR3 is CASTLMGGSSAQHF. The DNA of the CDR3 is TGTGCCAGCACTCTGATGGGAGGTTCGTCAGCCCAGCATTTT.

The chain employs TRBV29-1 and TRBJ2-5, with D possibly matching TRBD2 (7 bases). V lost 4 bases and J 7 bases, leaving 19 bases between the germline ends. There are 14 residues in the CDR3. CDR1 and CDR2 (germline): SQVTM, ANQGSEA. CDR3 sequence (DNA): TGCAGCGTTGGCTTAGGGGGGAGGGAGGGGACCCAGTACTTC. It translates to CSVGLGGREGTQYF.

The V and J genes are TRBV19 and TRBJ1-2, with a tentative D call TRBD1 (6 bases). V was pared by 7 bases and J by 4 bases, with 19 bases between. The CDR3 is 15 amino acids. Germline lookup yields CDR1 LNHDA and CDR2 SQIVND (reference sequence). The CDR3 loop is CASTAFLGGAYGYTF. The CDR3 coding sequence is TGTGCCAGTACCGCTTTCCTCGGGGGGGCCTATGGCTACACCTTC. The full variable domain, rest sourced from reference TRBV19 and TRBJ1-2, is DGGITQSPKYLFRKEGQNVTLSCEQNLNHDAMYWYRQDPGQGLRLIYYSQIVNDFQKGDIAEGYSVSREKKESFPLTVTSAQKNPTAFYLCASTAFLGGAYGYTFGSGTRLTVV.

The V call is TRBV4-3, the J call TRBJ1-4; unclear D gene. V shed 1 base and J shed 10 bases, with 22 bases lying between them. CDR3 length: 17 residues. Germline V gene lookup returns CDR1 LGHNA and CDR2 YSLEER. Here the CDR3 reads CASSQAPRGPIMRKLFF. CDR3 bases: TGCGCCAGCAGCCAAGCCCCCCGAGGGCCAATAATGAGAAAACTGTTTTTT.

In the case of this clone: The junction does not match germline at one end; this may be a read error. CDR3 coding DNA: TGTGCCAGCTCACCGTCGCCGGGAACCGGGACAGCCTTCTTC. Residues: CASSPSPGTGTAFF. The rearrangement joins TRBV18 to TRBJ2-7; 7 nucleotides align to TRBD1. The germline CDR1 and CDR2 sequences are KGHSH and LQKENI. The CDR3 contains 14 residues.

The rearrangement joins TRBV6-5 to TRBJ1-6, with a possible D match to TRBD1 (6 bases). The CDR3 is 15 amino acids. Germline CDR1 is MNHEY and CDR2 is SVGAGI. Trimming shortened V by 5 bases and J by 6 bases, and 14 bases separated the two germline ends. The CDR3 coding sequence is TGTGCCAGCAGTCCGCAGGGGCCGGCTAATTCACCCCTCCACTTT. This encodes CASSPQGPANSPLHF.

The CDR3 coding sequence is TGTGCCAGCTCACCACTTTTGGCAGGGGCTGGCGAGCAGTACTTC. This translates into CASSPLLAGAGEQYF. The chain combines TRBV18 with TRBJ2-7; a weak D match, TRBD1 (6 bases). The CDR3 runs 15 residues. CDR1 KGHSH and CDR2 LQKENI come from the germline V gene. V was pared by 1 base and J by 6 bases, with 16 bases between.

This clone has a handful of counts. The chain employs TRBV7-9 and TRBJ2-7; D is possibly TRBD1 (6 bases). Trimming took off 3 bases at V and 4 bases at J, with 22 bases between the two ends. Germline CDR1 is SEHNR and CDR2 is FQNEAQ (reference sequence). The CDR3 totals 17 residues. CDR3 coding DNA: TGTGCCAGCAGCTTGTCCAGGTCCCAAGGGGGATCTTACGAGCAGTACTTC. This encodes CASSLSRSQGGSYEQYF. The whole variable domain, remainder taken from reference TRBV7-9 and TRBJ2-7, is DTGVSQNPRHKITKRGQNVTFRCDPISEHNRLYWYRQTLGQGPEFLTYFQNEAQLEKSRLLSDRFSAERPKGSFSTLEIQRTEQGDSAMYLCASSLSRSQGGSYEQYFGPGTRLTVT.

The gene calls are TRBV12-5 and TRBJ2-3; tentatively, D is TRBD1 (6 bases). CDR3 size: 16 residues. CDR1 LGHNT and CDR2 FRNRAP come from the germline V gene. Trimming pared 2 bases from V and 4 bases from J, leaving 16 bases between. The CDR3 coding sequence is TGTGCTAGTGGTTTGTATTGGGGGCCCGTACCAGATACGCAGTATTTT. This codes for CASGLYWGPVPDTQYF. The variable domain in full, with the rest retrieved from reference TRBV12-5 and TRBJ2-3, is DARVTQTPRHKVTEMGQEVTMRCQPILGHNTVFWYRQTMMQGLELLAYFRNRAPLDDSGMPKDRFSAEMPDATLATLKIQPSEPRDSAVYFCASGLYWGPVPDTQYFGPGTRLTVL.

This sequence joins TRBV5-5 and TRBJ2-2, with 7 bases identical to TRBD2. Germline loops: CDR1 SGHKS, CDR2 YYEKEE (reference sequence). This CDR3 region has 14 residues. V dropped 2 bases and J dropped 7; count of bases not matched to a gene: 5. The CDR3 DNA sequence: TGTGCCAGCAGCTTTGGCGCTAGCGGCGGGGAGCTGTTTTTT. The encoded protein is CASSFGASGGELFF.

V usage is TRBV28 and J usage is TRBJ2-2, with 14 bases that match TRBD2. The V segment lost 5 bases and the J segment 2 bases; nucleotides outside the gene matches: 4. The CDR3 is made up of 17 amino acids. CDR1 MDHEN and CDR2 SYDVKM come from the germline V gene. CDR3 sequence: CASSLGLAGENTGELFF. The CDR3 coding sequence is TGTGCCAGCAGTCTGGGACTAGCGGGGGAAAACACCGGGGAGCTGTTTTTT.

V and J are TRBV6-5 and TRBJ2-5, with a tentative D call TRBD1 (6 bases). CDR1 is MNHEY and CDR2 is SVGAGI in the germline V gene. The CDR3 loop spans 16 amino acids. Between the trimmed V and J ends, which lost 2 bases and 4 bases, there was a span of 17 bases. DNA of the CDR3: TGTGCCAGCAGTTACCCCCCCGCAGGGGACACAGAGACCCAGTACTTC. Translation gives CASSYPPAGDTETQYF.

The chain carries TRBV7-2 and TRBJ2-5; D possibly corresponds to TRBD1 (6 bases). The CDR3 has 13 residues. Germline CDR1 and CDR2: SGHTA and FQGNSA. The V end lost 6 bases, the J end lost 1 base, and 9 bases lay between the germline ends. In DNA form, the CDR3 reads TGTGCCAGCAGGGGACATATCCAAGAGACCCAGTACTTC. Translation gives CASRGHIQETQYF.

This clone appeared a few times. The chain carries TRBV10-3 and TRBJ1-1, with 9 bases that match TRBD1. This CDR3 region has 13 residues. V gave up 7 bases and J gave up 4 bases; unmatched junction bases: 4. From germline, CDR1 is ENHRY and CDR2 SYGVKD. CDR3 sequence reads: CAIKVDRGTEAFF. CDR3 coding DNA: TGTGCCATCAAGGTGGACAGGGGCACTGAAGCTTTCTTT.

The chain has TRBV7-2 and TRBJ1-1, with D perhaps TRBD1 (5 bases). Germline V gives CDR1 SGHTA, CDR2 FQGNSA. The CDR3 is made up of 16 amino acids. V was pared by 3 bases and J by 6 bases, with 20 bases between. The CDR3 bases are TGTGCCAGCAGCTTCGCCCCGAGTATGGGGGGTGCTGAAGCTTTCTTT. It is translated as CASSFAPSMGGAEAFF.

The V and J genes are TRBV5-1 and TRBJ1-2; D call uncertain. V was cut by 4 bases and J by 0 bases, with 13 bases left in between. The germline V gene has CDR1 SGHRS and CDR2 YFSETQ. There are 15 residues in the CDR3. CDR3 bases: TGCGCCAGCAGCATTCGGCCGGGAACTAACTATGGCTACACCTTC. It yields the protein CASSIRPGTNYGYTF.

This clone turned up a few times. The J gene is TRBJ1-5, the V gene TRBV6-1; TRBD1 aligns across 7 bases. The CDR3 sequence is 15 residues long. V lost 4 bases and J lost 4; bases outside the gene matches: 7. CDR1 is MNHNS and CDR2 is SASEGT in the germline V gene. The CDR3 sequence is CASSATGAINQPQHF. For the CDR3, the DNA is TGTGCCAGCAGTGCCACAGGGGCCATTAATCAGCCCCAGCATTTT.

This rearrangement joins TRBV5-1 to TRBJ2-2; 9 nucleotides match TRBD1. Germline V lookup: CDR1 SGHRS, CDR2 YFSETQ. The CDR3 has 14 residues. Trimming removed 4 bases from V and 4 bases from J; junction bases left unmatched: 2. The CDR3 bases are TGCGCCAGCAGCAGACAGGGGGGCACCGGGGAGCTGTTTTTT. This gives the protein CASSRQGGTGELFF. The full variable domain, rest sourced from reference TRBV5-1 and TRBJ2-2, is KAGVTQTPRYLIKTRGQQVTLSCSPISGHRSVSWYQQTPGQGLQFLFEYFSETQRNKGNFPGRFSGRQFSNSRSEMNVSTLELGDSALYLCASSRQGGTGELFFGEGSRLTVL.

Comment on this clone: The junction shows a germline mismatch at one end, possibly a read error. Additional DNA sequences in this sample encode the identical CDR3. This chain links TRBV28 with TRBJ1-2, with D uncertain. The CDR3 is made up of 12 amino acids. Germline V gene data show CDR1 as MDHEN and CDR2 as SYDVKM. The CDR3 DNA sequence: TGCGCCAGCAGTTCCGGAGGCTATGGCTACACCTTC. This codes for CASSSGGYGYTF.

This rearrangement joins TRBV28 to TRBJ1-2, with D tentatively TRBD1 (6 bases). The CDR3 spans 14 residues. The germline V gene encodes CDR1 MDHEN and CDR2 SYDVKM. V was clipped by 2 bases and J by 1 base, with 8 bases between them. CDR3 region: CASSLTGHNYGYTF. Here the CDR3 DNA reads TGTGCCAGCAGTTTAACAGGGCATAACTATGGCTACACCTTC.

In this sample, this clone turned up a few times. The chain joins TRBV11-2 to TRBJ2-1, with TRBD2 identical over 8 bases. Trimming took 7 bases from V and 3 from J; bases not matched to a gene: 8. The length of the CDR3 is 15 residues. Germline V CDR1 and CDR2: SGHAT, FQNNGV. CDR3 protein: CASTPSGSFYNEQFF. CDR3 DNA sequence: TGTGCCAGCACCCCCAGCGGGAGCTTCTACAATGAGCAGTTCTTC.

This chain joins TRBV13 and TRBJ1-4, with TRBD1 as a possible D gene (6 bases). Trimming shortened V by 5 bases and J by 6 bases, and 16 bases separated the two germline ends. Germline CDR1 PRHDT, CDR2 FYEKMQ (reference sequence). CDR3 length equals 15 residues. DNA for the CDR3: TGTGCCAGCAGCCGGACAGACAGGAATGATGAAAAACTGTTTTTT. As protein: CASSRTDRNDEKLFF.

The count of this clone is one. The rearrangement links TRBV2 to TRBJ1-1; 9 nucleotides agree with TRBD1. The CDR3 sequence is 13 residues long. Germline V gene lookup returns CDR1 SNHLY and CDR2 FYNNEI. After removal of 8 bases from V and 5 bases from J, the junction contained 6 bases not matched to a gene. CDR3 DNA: TGTGCCAGCGCCCGCGGGACAGGGACTGAAGCTTTCTTT. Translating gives CASARGTGTEAFF.

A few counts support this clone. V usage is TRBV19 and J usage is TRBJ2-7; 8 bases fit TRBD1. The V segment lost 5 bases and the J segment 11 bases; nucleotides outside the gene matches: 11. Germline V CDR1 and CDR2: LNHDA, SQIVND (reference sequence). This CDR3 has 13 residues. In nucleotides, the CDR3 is TGTGCCAGTAGTCTCCCGGGACAGGCACCAAAGTACTTC. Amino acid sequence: CASSLPGQAPKYF.

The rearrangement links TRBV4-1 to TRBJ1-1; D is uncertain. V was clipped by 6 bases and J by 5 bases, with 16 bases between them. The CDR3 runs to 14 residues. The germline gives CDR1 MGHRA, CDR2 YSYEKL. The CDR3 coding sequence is TGCGCCAGCAGAGGAGGGATGAGAGGGACTGAAGCTTTCTTT. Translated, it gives CASRGGMRGTEAFF.

In DNA, the CDR3 is TGCGCCAGCAGCGAAGGACAAACAAATGGCTACACCTTC. It translates to CASSEGQTNGYTF. This rearrangement joins TRBV5-1 to TRBJ1-2; tentative D call: TRBD1 (5 bases). Trimming shortened V by 4 bases and J by 6 bases, and 13 bases separated the two germline ends. CDR1 is SGHRS, CDR2 YFSETQ, per germline. CDR3 length equals 13 residues.

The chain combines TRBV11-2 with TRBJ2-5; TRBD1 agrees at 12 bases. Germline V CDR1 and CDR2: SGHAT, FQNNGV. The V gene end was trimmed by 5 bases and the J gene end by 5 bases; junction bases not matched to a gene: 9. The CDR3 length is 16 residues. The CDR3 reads CASSRSPGTGGETQYF. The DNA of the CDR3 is TGTGCCAGCAGCCGATCACCCGGGACAGGGGGCGAGACCCAGTACTTC.

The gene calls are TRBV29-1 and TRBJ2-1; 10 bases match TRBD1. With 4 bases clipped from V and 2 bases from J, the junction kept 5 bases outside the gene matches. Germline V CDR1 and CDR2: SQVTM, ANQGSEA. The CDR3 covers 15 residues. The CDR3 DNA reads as TGCAGCGTTGCTGACAGGGGGCTAACCTACAATGAGCAGTTCTTC. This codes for CSVADRGLTYNEQFF.

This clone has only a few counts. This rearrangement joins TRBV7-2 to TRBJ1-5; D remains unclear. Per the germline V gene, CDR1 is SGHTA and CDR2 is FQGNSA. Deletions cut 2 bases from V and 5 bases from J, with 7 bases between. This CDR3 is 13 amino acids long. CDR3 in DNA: TGTGCCAGCAGCTTAAGGAGGGATCAGCCCCAGCATTTT. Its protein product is CASSLRRDQPQHF. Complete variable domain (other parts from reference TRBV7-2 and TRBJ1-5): GAGVSQSPSNKVTEKGKDVELRCDPISGHTALYWYRQSLGQGLEFLIYFQGNSAPDKSGLPSDRFSAERTGGSVSTLTIQRTQQEDSAVYLCASSLRRDQPQHFGDGTRLSIL.

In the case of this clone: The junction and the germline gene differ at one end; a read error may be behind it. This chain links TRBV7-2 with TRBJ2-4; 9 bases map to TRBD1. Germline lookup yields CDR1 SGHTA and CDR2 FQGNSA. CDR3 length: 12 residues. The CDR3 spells CASSIDRGGWAF. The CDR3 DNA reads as TGTGCCAGCAGCATTGACAGGGGGGGGTGGGCGTTC.

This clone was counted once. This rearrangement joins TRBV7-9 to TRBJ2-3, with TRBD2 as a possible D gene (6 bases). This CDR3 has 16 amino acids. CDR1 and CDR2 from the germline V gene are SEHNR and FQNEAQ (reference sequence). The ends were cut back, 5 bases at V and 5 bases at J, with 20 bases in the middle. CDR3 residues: CASSPLGRDRLDTQYF. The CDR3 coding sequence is TGTGCCAGCAGCCCCCTCGGGCGGGATAGGTTAGATACGCAGTATTTT.